Following are 22 T cell receptor beta chains from one sample sequenced in a study of T cell responses to AZD1222 COVID-19 vaccine. Method: immunoSEQ multiplex PCR; TCRdb's copy keeps in-frame clones and lacks some. The profile shows 120,000 to 150,000 clones, under 95% of them singletons. Sequencing used peripheral blood, obtained on day 0 of AZD1222 vaccination. All receptors come from an adult in good health.

The genes are TRBV18 and TRBJ2-1, with 8 nucleotides matching TRBD2. Germline CDR1 and CDR2: KGHSH and LQKENI. V lost 3 bases, J lost 0 bases, and 7 bases stayed unmatched. The CDR3 runs 17 residues. CDR3 sequence (DNA): TGTGCCAGCTCACCGGCCCTAGCGGGTCCCTCCTACAATGAGCAGTTCTTC. Translating it yields CASSPALAGPSYNEQFF.

The chain carries TRBV7-8 and TRBJ1-1; TRBD1 agrees at 9 bases. Trimming took 4 bases from V and 4 from J; bases not matched to a gene: 7. This CDR3 region has 15 residues. The germline V gene encodes CDR1 SGHVS and CDR2 FQNEAQ. This CDR3 reads CASSSSWTGVTEAFF. The DNA of the CDR3 is TGTGCCAGCAGCTCCTCTTGGACAGGGGTCACTGAAGCTTTCTTT.

This rearrangement joins TRBV5-1 to TRBJ2-7; possible D gene TRBD1, 6 bases. The CDR3 covers 12 residues. V was shortened by 5 bases and J by 1 base, with 7 bases between the two germline ends. Looked up from germline, CDR1 is SGHRS and CDR2 is YFSETQ. DNA of the CDR3: TGCGCCAGCAGGGACAGATCCTACGAGCAGTACTTC. Residues: CASRDRSYEQYF.

This chain links TRBV3-1 (or the pseudogene TRBV3-2) with TRBJ1-5; TRBD1 is a possible D gene (5 bases). CDR3 length: 15 residues. Trimming shortened V by 1 base and J by 7 bases, and 14 bases separated the two germline ends. Germline V gene sequence: CDR1 LGHDT, CDR2 YNNKEL (reference sequence). The CDR3 DNA is TGTGCCAGCAGCCAAGGGAGGGGAATGCGGCAGCCCCAGCATTTT. Its translation: CASSQGRGMRQPQHF.

The chain carries TRBV5-1 and TRBJ2-1; D ambiguous. Germline V gene sequence: CDR1 SGHRS, CDR2 YFSETQ. The V end lost 0 bases, the J end lost 6 bases, and 13 bases lay between the germline ends. The CDR3 has 15 residues. The CDR3 loop is CASSLGPGPTNEQFF. The CDR3 nucleotides read TGCGCCAGCAGCTTGGGTCCGGGTCCTACCAATGAGCAGTTCTTC.

The V and J genes are TRBV28 and TRBJ2-1; D gene uncertain. This CDR3 has 10 amino acids. CDR1 MDHEN and CDR2 SYDVKM come from the germline V gene. Trimming stripped 5 bases from V and 7 bases from J, with 3 bases between. CDR3 loop: CASSSNEQFF. CDR3 bases: TGTGCCAGCAGTAGTAATGAGCAGTTCTTC.

This chain joins TRBV5-4 and TRBJ1-1; TRBD1 agrees at 10 bases. The ends lost 0 bases at V and 1 base at J; junction bases unmatched: 0. The CDR3 length is 15 residues. Per the germline V gene, CDR1 is SGHNT and CDR2 is YYREEE (reference sequence). CDR3 amino acids: CASSLGQGANTEAFF. The CDR3 coding sequence is TGTGCCAGCAGCTTGGGACAGGGGGCGAACACTGAAGCTTTCTTT.

DNA for the CDR3: TGTGCCAGCAGTGTGGGGGACAGACGGGGCTACACCTTC. It specifies CASSVGDRRGYTF. V and J are TRBV12-3 or TRBV12-4 and TRBJ1-2; 7 bases are a match to TRBD1. The J segment lost 8 bases and the V segment lost 5 bases, leaving 8 bases of the junction unmatched. The CDR3 is 13 residues long.

The chain joins TRBV30 to TRBJ2-1; the D gene is possibly TRBD1 (6 bases). The CDR3 consists of 15 residues. Trimming cost V 0 bases and J 6 bases, with 15 bases left between them. Germline CDR1 and CDR2: GTSNPN and SVGIG (reference sequence). The DNA for the CDR3 is TGTGCCTGGAGTGTGGTCGGGACACTATCCAATGAGCAGTTCTTC. This gives the protein CAWSVVGTLSNEQFF.

The chain combines TRBV12-3 or TRBV12-4 with TRBJ2-7, with 8 positions matching TRBD1. The CDR3 is 11 residues long. The J segment lost 12 bases and the V segment lost 4 bases, leaving 5 bases of the junction unmatched. CDR3 in amino acids: CASSYGQGRYF. CDR3 coding DNA: TGTGCCAGCAGTTACGGACAGGGACGGTACTTC.

The J gene is TRBJ2-3, the V gene TRBV5-6; 13 nucleotides line up with TRBD2. From germline, CDR1 is SGHDT and CDR2 YYEEEE. V gave up 2 bases and J gave up 6 bases; unmatched junction bases: 3. There are 15 residues in the CDR3. CDR3 amino acids: CASSFGLAGADTQYF. CDR3 in DNA: TGTGCCAGCAGCTTCGGACTAGCGGGAGCGGATACGCAGTATTTT.

The rearrangement links TRBV4-2 to TRBJ2-4; D is perhaps TRBD1 (6 bases). Germline V CDR1 and CDR2: LGHNA, YNFKEQ. V lost 0 bases, J lost 4 bases, and 13 bases lay in between. The CDR3 totals 16 residues. CDR3 amino acids: CASSQDRRGSKNIQYF. The CDR3 DNA reads TGTGCCAGCAGCCAAGACCGCAGGGGTTCGAAAAACATTCAGTACTTC.

The chain combines TRBV27 with TRBJ2-7, with D unresolved. V was shortened by 3 bases and J by 0 bases, with 9 bases between the two germline ends. In germline, CDR1 is MNHEY, CDR2 SMNVEV (reference sequence). This CDR3 spans 14 amino acids. CDR3 protein: CASSFTLSSYEQYF. CDR3 DNA: TGTGCCAGCAGTTTTACCTTATCCTCCTACGAGCAGTACTTC.

The chain carries TRBV28 and TRBJ2-5; a possible D gene is TRBD1 (5 bases). The germline CDR1 and CDR2 sequences are MDHEN and SYDVKM. CDR3 length: 13 residues. The V gene lost 7 bases and the J gene lost 2 bases, with 11 bases spanning the gap. The CDR3 sequence is CASTDDSQETQYF. DNA for the CDR3: TGTGCCAGCACCGATGACAGTCAAGAGACCCAGTACTTC.

This chain joins TRBV5-6 and TRBJ2-3; D unresolved. V was clipped by 4 bases and J by 2 bases, with 11 bases between them. The CDR3 runs to 14 residues. CDR1 and CDR2 (germline): SGHDT, YYEEEE. The CDR3 loop reads CASSKRGITDTQYF. The DNA of the CDR3 is TGTGCCAGCAGCAAAAGAGGAATCACAGATACGCAGTATTTT.

This chain uses TRBV6-6 with TRBJ1-5, with a weak D call TRBD1 (5 bases). Germline-derived CDR1 and CDR2 are MNHNY and SVGAGI (reference sequence). This CDR3 is 17 amino acids long. V dropped 5 bases and J dropped 4 bases, with 21 bases sitting between them. The chain's CDR3 is CASSPLRGVQWNQPQHF. CDR3 bases: TGTGCCAGCAGTCCCCTCCGGGGCGTACAATGGAATCAGCCCCAGCATTTT.

The chain couples TRBV7-8 to TRBJ1-1; 7 bases are shared with TRBD1. Germline lookup yields CDR1 SGHVS and CDR2 FQNEAQ. V lost 5 bases and J lost 11; bases outside the gene matches: 23. This CDR3 is built from 17 residues. The CDR3: CASSLKATGTASNEAFF. The CDR3, as DNA: TGTGCCAGCAGCCTGAAAGCGACCGGGACAGCCAGCAATGAGGCTTTCTTT.

The rearrangement uses TRBV13 and TRBJ2-3; tentatively, D is TRBD2 (5 bases). Trimming stripped 3 bases from V and 5 bases from J, with 9 bases between. The CDR3 consists of 13 residues. The germline CDR1 and CDR2 sequences are PRHDT and FYEKMQ (reference sequence). The DNA for the CDR3 is TGTGCCAGCAGCTTCTCCCGGGGAGATACGCAGTATTTT. Amino acids: CASSFSRGDTQYF.

V usage is TRBV19 and J usage is TRBJ1-2; D is undetermined. Germline V gene sequence: CDR1 LNHDA, CDR2 SQIVND (reference sequence). Trimming removed 1 base at V and 8 bases at J, with 17 bases between. The CDR3 contains 15 residues. The CDR3: CASSIGPQGGMGYTF. CDR3 DNA sequence: TGTGCCAGTAGTATAGGTCCCCAAGGAGGCATGGGCTACACCTTC.

The chain uses TRBV27 and TRBJ1-3, with D perhaps TRBD1 (6 bases). The length of the CDR3 is 17 residues. Germline lookup yields CDR1 MNHEY and CDR2 SMNVEV (reference sequence). Trimming left V 5 bases short and J 4 bases short, with 21 bases between. The CDR3 sequence is CASSPLRQGSIGNTIYF. CDR3 DNA sequence: TGTGCCAGCAGTCCTCTTAGGCAGGGGTCCATAGGAAACACCATATATTTT.

The V and J genes are TRBV28 and TRBJ2-1, with unresolved D. CDR1 MDHEN and CDR2 SYDVKM come from the germline V gene. This CDR3 comprises 12 residues. Trimming shortened V by 6 bases and J by 8 bases, and 11 bases separated the two germline ends. DNA for the CDR3: TGTGCCAGCAGGCACAGTATCCATGAGCAGTTCTTC. This sequence encodes CASRHSIHEQFF.

The genes are TRBV7-2 and TRBJ1-2, with unresolved D. Trimming removed 5 bases from V and 5 bases from J, with 18 bases in between. The CDR3 is made up of 15 amino acids. From germline, CDR1 is SGHTA and CDR2 FQGNSA. The CDR3 spells CASSNQVLSRYGYTF. In DNA form, the CDR3 reads TGTGCCAGCAGCAATCAGGTGTTGTCTCGATATGGCTACACCTTC.